What follows are 21 T cell receptor beta chains derived from one specimen sequenced in a study of shared clonotypes between healthy human individuals (TCRdb year 2020). CD8 naive samples were obtained by positive selection for CCR7 among CD45RO-negative cells, yielding a CD45RA+CCR7+ population from which TemRA cells were excluded. The library came from the immunoSEQ multiplex PCR assay. Drawn from immuneACCESS, this table holds only the in-frame rearrangements with V and J called that TCRdb kept. Clones are partly lost; checked studies trace under half to an unresolved V gene and leave the rest unexplained. The sample contains about 2.1 million clones, 93% of them found a single time. Approximately 1.6% of the sample is held by the ten biggest clonotypes. The specimen sequenced was naive CD8+ T cells from PBMCs. The cell subset or site tag for this specimen amounts to: CD45RA+CCR7+. These receptor sequences come from a man aged 18 to 30 in good health. Some clones in this sample may be carry-over from other donors' samples.

J is TRBJ2-2 and V is TRBV9, with 8 bases identical to TRBD2. Germline CDR1 is SGDLS and CDR2 is YYNGEE. V lost 0 bases, J lost 4 bases, and 2 bases stayed unmatched. The CDR3 sequence is 15 residues long. As DNA, the CDR3 is TGTGCCAGCAGCGTAGCAGCGGGAGTCACCGGGGAGCTGTTTTTT. Translating it yields CASSVAAGVTGELFF.

The CDR3 region has the DNA TGTGCCAGCAGCGTAGACGGAGATAACCACGAGCAGTACTTC. Protein product: CASSVDGDNHEQYF. The gene calls are TRBV9 and TRBJ2-7, with D unclear. In germline, CDR1 is SGDLS, CDR2 YYNGEE. The CDR3 extends over 14 amino acids. Trimming left V 0 bases short and J 5 bases short, with 12 bases between.

This sequence joins TRBV19 and TRBJ1-2; maybe TRBD1 (5 bases). Trimming shortened V by 8 bases and J by 5 bases, and 12 bases separated the two germline ends. The CDR3 extends over 12 amino acids. Germline CDR1 reads LNHDA; CDR2 reads SQIVND (reference sequence). The CDR3, as DNA: TGTGCCAGTCTTGGGGGATGGTATGGCTACACCTTC. Amino acids: CASLGGWYGYTF.

To note about this clone: Additional DNA sequences in this sample encode the identical CDR3. The chain employs TRBV27 and TRBJ1-2, with 10 bases fitting TRBD1. This CDR3 spans 13 amino acids. Germline loops: CDR1 MNHEY, CDR2 SMNVEV (reference sequence). J was trimmed by 8 bases and V by 5 bases; bases with no gene match: 5. The CDR3 loop reads CASSPGTGVGYTF. In DNA, the CDR3 is TGTGCCAGCAGTCCGGGGACAGGGGTCGGCTACACCTTC.

The chain recombines TRBV6-1 with TRBJ2-3; 9 bases map to TRBD2. Germline V gives CDR1 MNHNS, CDR2 SASEGT. Unmatched junction bases numbered 17, after V lost 2 bases and J lost 2 bases. The CDR3 runs 20 residues. The CDR3 region has the DNA TGTGCCAGCAGTGAAAGGCGGGGACTAGCCCCCGCGGCGATCACAGATACGCAGTATTTT. Residues: CASSERRGLAPAAITDTQYF.

This clone occurred once. The rearrangement uses TRBV27 and TRBJ1-2; 7 nucleotides line up with TRBD1. V was pared by 4 bases and J by 8 bases, with 19 bases of the junction left unmatched. The CDR3 loop spans 17 amino acids. Per the germline V gene, CDR1 is MNHEY and CDR2 is SMNVEV (reference sequence). This chain's CDR3 is CASSYLAPVTGTYGYTF. The CDR3 DNA sequence: TGTGCCAGCAGTTACCTAGCCCCTGTGACAGGGACATACGGCTACACCTTC.

The J gene is TRBJ1-5, the V gene TRBV19; D perhaps matches TRBD1 (5 bases). The germline V and J ends were trimmed by 4 bases and 0 bases, with 19 bases remaining between them. This CDR3 comprises 18 residues. The germline V gene has CDR1 LNHDA and CDR2 SQIVND (reference sequence). The CDR3 region is CASSTDSYGGYSNQPQHF. The CDR3 coding sequence is TGTGCCAGTAGTACAGACAGTTACGGGGGTTATAGCAATCAGCCCCAGCATTTT.

The chain joins TRBV7-9 to TRBJ1-5; tentative D call: TRBD1 (6 bases). Looked up from germline, CDR1 is SEHNR and CDR2 is FQNEAQ (reference sequence). The V end was cut by 1 base, the J end by 8 bases, with 12 bases between. This CDR3 has 14 amino acids. The CDR3 coding sequence is TGTGCCAGCAGCTTAGGAACAGGGTGGGAGCCCCAGCATTTT. Amino acid sequence: CASSLGTGWEPQHF.

The gene calls are TRBV15 and TRBJ2-3; D ambiguous. Germline V gene data show CDR1 as LNHNV and CDR2 as YYDKDF (reference sequence). Trimming shortened V by 9 bases and J by 6 bases, and 13 bases separated the two germline ends. The CDR3 is made up of 12 amino acids. The CDR3, as DNA: TGTGCCACAGAAGAAAGAGGCGATACGCAGTATTTT. This codes for CATEERGDTQYF.

The chain couples TRBV2 to TRBJ1-1; unclear D gene. The germline V gene encodes CDR1 SNHLY and CDR2 FYNNEI. This CDR3 is built from 17 residues. V was shortened by 8 bases and J by 5 bases, with 27 bases between the two germline ends. This chain's CDR3 is CASGPPVKKSLTTEAFF. Here the CDR3 DNA reads TGTGCCAGCGGGCCTCCGGTAAAGAAATCACTCACTACTGAAGCTTTCTTT.

The chain's CDR3 is CASSLRDLTNEKLFF. CDR3 DNA sequence: TGTGCCAGCAGCTTAAGGGACCTGACTAATGAAAAACTGTTTTTT. This chain joins TRBV7-6 and TRBJ1-4; D may be TRBD1 (5 bases). This CDR3 comprises 15 residues. V shed 2 bases and J shed 2 bases, with 9 bases lying between them. The germline V gene has CDR1 SGHVS and CDR2 FNYEAQ.

In this sample, this clone turned up once. The V call is TRBV4-3, the J call TRBJ1-1; 7 bases align to TRBD1. This CDR3 spans 18 amino acids. V was clipped by 0 bases and J by 5 bases; unmatched bases: 15. CDR1 LGHNA and CDR2 YSLEER come from the germline V gene. This CDR3 reads CASSQDSRQGEWWTEAFF. CDR3 sequence (DNA): TGCGCCAGCAGCCAAGATTCTCGACAGGGAGAATGGTGGACTGAAGCTTTCTTT.

This clone was recorded once. This sequence joins TRBV13 and TRBJ2-1, with D tentatively TRBD1 or TRBD2 (6 bases each). Trimming shortened V by 5 bases and J by 0 bases, and 14 bases separated the two germline ends. This CDR3 is 16 amino acids long. Germline CDR1 PRHDT, CDR2 FYEKMQ (reference sequence). CDR3 in DNA: TGTGCCAGCAGCCTAATACAGGGAGGCTCCTACAATGAGCAGTTCTTC. It translates to CASSLIQGGSYNEQFF.

This clone was found once. The J gene is TRBJ2-1, the V gene TRBV5-1; TRBD2 agrees at 11 bases. Germline assignment: CDR1 SGHRS and CDR2 YFSETQ. CDR3 size: 16 residues. The trim removed 0 bases at V and 2 bases at J, leaving 1 base unmatched. The CDR3 sequence: CASSLETSGAYNEQFF. CDR3 DNA sequence: TGCGCCAGCAGCTTGGAGACTAGCGGGGCCTACAATGAGCAGTTCTTC.

The rearrangement uses TRBV4-3 and TRBJ1-5; TRBD1 might be the D (6 bases). Germline V CDR1 and CDR2: LGHNA, YSLEER. Trimming removed 0 bases at V and 5 bases at J, with 11 bases between. The CDR3 covers 15 residues. CDR3 loop: CASSQDGQPYQPQHF. DNA of the CDR3: TGCGCCAGCAGCCAAGATGGACAGCCCTATCAGCCCCAGCATTTT.

This clone was recorded once. The chain recombines TRBV5-1 with TRBJ2-5; TRBD2 agrees at 7 bases. Gene TRBJ2-7 matches the end of the DNA better, so the J call may be wrong. There are 15 residues in the CDR3. Germline V gene data show CDR1 as SGHRS and CDR2 as YFSETQ. The CDR3 nucleotides are TGCGCCAGCAGCCCCTCCGGGCGGGAGTCCTACGAGCAGTACTTC. Translated, it gives CASSPSGRESYEQYF.

The chain employs TRBV28 and TRBJ2-1; 8 bases line up with TRBD2. Germline V gene sequence: CDR1 MDHEN, CDR2 SYDVKM. The CDR3 loop spans 14 amino acids. Trimming at V came to 4 bases and at J to 9 bases, leaving 8 bases not matched to a gene. In DNA, the CDR3 is TGTGCCAGCAGTTCCCCGGGACTAGATGGTGAGCAGTTCTTC. It codes for CASSSPGLDGEQFF.

Comments on this clone: This CDR3 is also generated by other DNA sequences in the sample. The rearrangement uses TRBV9 and TRBJ2-7; TRBD2 might be the D (6 bases). The CDR3 contains 15 residues. The V end was cut by 0 bases, the J end by 0 bases, with 10 bases between. Germline V gene data show CDR1 as SGDLS and CDR2 as YYNGEE. CDR3 residues: CASSVDAGSSYEQYF. The CDR3 DNA reads as TGTGCCAGCAGCGTAGATGCGGGAAGCTCCTACGAGCAGTACTTC.

The chain is built from TRBV9 and TRBJ2-3; 12 nucleotides line up with TRBD2. J lost 6 bases, V lost 3 bases, and 11 bases had no gene match. Germline V gives CDR1 SGDLS, CDR2 YYNGEE. CDR3 length: 17 residues. Here the CDR3 DNA reads TGTGCCAGCAGCGCCCACTGGACTAGCGGGACGGCGGATACGCAGTATTTT. The encoded protein is CASSAHWTSGTADTQYF.

The V gene is TRBV28, the J gene TRBJ2-1; 9 bases line up with TRBD2. The ends lost 10 bases at V and 5 bases at J; junction bases unmatched: 3. Germline loops: CDR1 MDHEN, CDR2 SYDVKM. The CDR3 contains 12 residues. The DNA of the CDR3 is TGTGCCACCAGACTAGCGGACAATGAGCAGTTCTTC. Its translation is CATRLADNEQFF.

The chain employs TRBV7-9 and TRBJ1-3; 8 nucleotides line up with TRBD1. The CDR3 has 15 residues. Trimming removed 5 bases from V and 0 bases from J; junction bases left unmatched: 3. In germline, CDR1 is SEHNR, CDR2 FQNEAQ (reference sequence). In DNA, the CDR3 is TGTGCCAGCAGCCCCGACAGGGGCTCTGGAAACACCATATATTTT. It is translated as CASSPDRGSGNTIYF.